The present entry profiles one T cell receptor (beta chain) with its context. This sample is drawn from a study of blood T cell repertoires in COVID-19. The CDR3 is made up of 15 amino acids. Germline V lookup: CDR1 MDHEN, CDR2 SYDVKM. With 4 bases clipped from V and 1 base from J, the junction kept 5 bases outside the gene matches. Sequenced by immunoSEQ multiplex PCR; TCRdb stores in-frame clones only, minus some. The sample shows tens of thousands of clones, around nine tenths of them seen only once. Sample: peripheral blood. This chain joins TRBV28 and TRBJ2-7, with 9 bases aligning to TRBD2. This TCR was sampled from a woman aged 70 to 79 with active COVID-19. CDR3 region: CASSSGGGVSYEQYF. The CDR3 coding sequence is TGTGCCAGCAGTTCTGGCGGGGGGGTATCCTACGAGCAGTACTTC.